This T cell receptor (beta chain) stems from a study of cytomegalovirus exposure and HLA in healthy donors. Study observations and caveats: When presence/absence was analysed, sequencing depth was taken to be roughly uniform across donors.

Germline CDR1 and CDR2: LNHDA and SQIVND (reference sequence). The CDR3 is made up of 13 amino acids. The ends were cut back, 4 bases at V and 7 bases at J, with 11 bases in the middle. Primers for the PCR totalled 60 Vbeta and 13 Jbeta. Here immunoSEQ multiplex PCR was the method, and the copy in TCRdb shows in-frame clones only, minus some. The sample has 65,000 to 90,000 clones, 73% seen once. A word on this clone: The antigen is unknown.

The sequencing input was PBMCs. This chain links TRBV19 with TRBJ1-5; perhaps TRBD1 as D (6 bases). The receptor comes from a woman between 40 and 55 years old in good health and CMV-seropositive. The CDR3 DNA reads TGTGCCAGTAGTACCGGACAGAAACAGCCCCAGCATTTT. This gives the protein CASSTGQKQPQHF.